A selection of T cell receptor beta chains follows, all from one sample in a study of T-cell reconstitution after alpha-beta-depleted transplantation in children. TCRdb reanalysed the PCR reads using MiXCR and keeps one entry per CDR3 protein. The repertoire includes about 110,000 distinct CDR3 sequences, 23% of them detected once, and over 9.5% sits in the top ten. The source was PBMCs, mostly from graft donor cells, collected 180 days after TCRalphabeta/CD19-depleted stem cell transplant. All receptors come from a male patient aged 2-15 years who had a stem cell transplant for chronic granulomatous disease, so the T cells may come from the graft donor. The CDR3 runs from the conserved cysteine through the conserved F or W. A D gene is named only where the DNA matches it firmly. Not every row has a clone size; where given, it reads once, few, many or a size class.

J	D	V	size	CDR3	DNA
TRBJ2-7	NA	TRBV10-3	many	CAAGKDNSYEQYF	TGTGCCGCCGGAAAGGACAACTCCTACGAGCAGTACTTC
TRBJ2-2	NA	TRBV5-1	NA	CASSSTESGELFF	TGCGCCAGCAGCTCGACAGAGTCCGGGGAGCTGTTTTTT
TRBJ2-1	TRBD2	TRBV15	many	CATSRGISGRYNEQFF	TGTGCCACCAGCAGAGGTATTAGCGGGAGGTACAATGAGCAGTTCTTC
TRBJ2-1	NA	TRBV5-1	many	CASSLGLSESEQFF	TGCGCCAGCAGCTTGGGTCTTAGCGAAAGTGAGCAGTTCTTC
TRBJ2-5	TRBD1	TRBV20-1	NA	CSARDLGDSQETQYF	TGCAGTGCTAGAGATCTTGGGGACAGCCAAGAGACCCAGTACTTC
TRBJ2-1	TRBD2	TRBV20-1	few	CSARRLAIYNEQFF	TGCAGTGCTCGAAGACTAGCGATCTACAATGAGCAGTTCTTC
TRBJ2-3	NA	TRBV5-1	few	CASSLVGATDYGTDTQYF	TGCGCCAGCAGCTTGGTTGGTGCGACCGATTATGGCACAGATACGCAGTATTTT
TRBJ1-1	NA	TRBV27	NA	CASSLYGFLNTEAFF	TGTGCCAGCAGTTTATACGGGTTCCTTAACACTGAAGCTTTCTTT
TRBJ2-7	NA	TRBV12-3/TRBV12-4	NA	CASSSSRGTLLF	TGTGCCAGCAGTAGTTCCAGGGGAACCCTCCTATTC
TRBJ2-1	TRBD2	TRBV12-3/TRBV12-4	many	CASRELAGGPGEQFF	TGTGCCAGCAGAGAACTAGCGGGAGGGCCGGGTGAGCAGTTCTTC
TRBJ2-5	NA	TRBV7-2	many	CASSLGGSQETQYF	TGTGCCAGCAGCTTGGGGGGCAGCCAAGAGACCCAGTACTTC
TRBJ2-5	NA	TRBV5-1	many	CASSLVLGPMMETQYF	TGCGCCAGCAGCTTGGTTTTAGGTCCGATGATGGAGACCCAGTACTTC
TRBJ2-3	TRBD2	TRBV15	many	CATSLAGEGTDTQYF	TGTGCCACCAGCCTAGCGGGAGAGGGCACAGATACGCAGTATTTT
TRBJ1-6	NA	TRBV4-3	NA	CASSQDPTFGLPLHF	TGCGCCAGCAGCCAAGATCCAACTTTCGGCCTACCCCTCCACTTT
TRBJ1-5	NA	TRBV12-3/TRBV12-4	many	CASSIFGHGQPQHF	TGTGCCAGCAGTATCTTTGGGCATGGCCAGCCCCAGCATTTT
TRBJ1-2	NA	TRBV29-1	many	CSVENIYGYTF	TGCAGCGTTGAAAACATCTATGGCTACACCTTC